The present T cell receptor (beta chain) was sequenced within a study of cytomegalovirus exposure and HLA in healthy donors. On this clone itself: What it recognizes is unknown.

The donors were healthy bone marrow donors. Overall study results and limits: In an earlier analysis, about 90% or about 30%: the productive usage of most TCR beta V segments. Later work associated roughly 17,000 TCR beta sequences with HLA alleles at 0.05 false discovery rate.

The primer mix had 60 Vbeta and 13 Jbeta primers. Libraries were prepared by immunoSEQ multiplex PCR; TCRdb keeps only in-frame clonotypes and omits some of them. The sample totals over 45,000 clones. This CDR3 is 14 amino acids long. Germline lookup yields CDR1 SGHRS and CDR2 YFSETQ. V was pared by 2 bases and J by 1 base, with 1 base of the junction left unmatched. The material sequenced was PBMCs. This TCR was recovered from a woman aged 18-35 years in good health and CMV-seronegative. The chain couples TRBV5-1 to TRBJ2-3; TRBD2 matches at 7 bases. The chain's CDR3 is CASSFTSGTDTQYF. As DNA, the CDR3 is TGCGCCAGCAGCTTTACTAGCGGCACAGATACGCAGTATTTT.